A selection of T cell receptor beta chains follows, all from one sample in a study of CD8 T cells in Susac syndrome. TCRdb re-derived calls from the immunoSEQ multiplex PCR reads in MiXCR, one entry per CDR3 protein. The table includes 400,000 or so distinct CDR3 sequences, 75% to 90% detected once. The source material was CD8+ T cells from PBMCs. The source of these receptors is a human donor with multiple sclerosis. CDR3s include the opening cysteine and the closing phenylalanine or tryptophan. D genes are given only for firm matches. Size is stated for part of the rows, as once, few or many counts, or as a class when the clone is expanded.

size	D	V	J	length	CDR3	DNA
few	.	TRBV4-1	TRBJ2-7	15	CASSHTDGSTYEQYF	TGCGCCAGCAGCCATACGGACGGAAGTACCTACGAGCAGTACTTC
few	.	TRBV28	TRBJ1-2	16	CASSLADGMEDYGYTF	TGTGCCAGCAGTTTAGCGGACGGGATGGAGGACTATGGCTACACCTTC
.	.	TRBV28	TRBJ2-5	16	CASRPTLLAGQETQYF	TGTGCCAGCAGACCCACCCTTCTGGCGGGACAAGAGACCCAGTACTTC
.	.	TRBV11-2	TRBJ2-2	12	CASSPVPRELFF	TGTGCCAGCAGCCCCGTCCCCCGGGAGCTGTTTTTT
.	.	TRBV10-2	TRBJ2-7	14	CASSEGLVYDEQYF	TGCGCCAGCAGTGAGGGGTTAGTTTATGACGAGCAGTACTTC
.	.	TRBV6-5	TRBJ2-1	14	CASSLKAGYNEQFF	TGTGCCAGCAGTTTGAAGGCTGGGTACAATGAGCAGTTCTTC
.	.	TRBV28	TRBJ2-5	13	CASKESYQETQYF	TGTGCCAGCAAGGAGTCCTACCAAGAGACCCAGTACTTC
.	.	TRBV11-2	TRBJ1-1	10	CASGQREAFF	TGTGCCAGCGGACAGCGCGAAGCTTTCTTT
.	.	TRBV3-1	TRBJ1-3	16	CASSQDLGTTGNTIYF	TGTGCCAGCAGCCAGGATCTCGGGACAACTGGAAACACCATATATTTT
.	.	TRBV19	TRBJ2-1	16	CASTSSQGLAYNEQFF	TGTGCCAGTACTTCTAGCCAGGGTTTAGCCTACAATGAGCAGTTCTTC
once	.	TRBV7-9	TRBJ1-4	14	CASSSGGLNEKLFF	TGTGCCAGCAGCTCTGGTGGACTTAATGAAAAACTGTTTTTT
.	.	TRBV19	TRBJ1-2	15	CASSIDSGTAYGYTF	TGTGCCAGTAGTATAGATTCGGGGACTGCATATGGCTACACCTTC
.	.	TRBV6-1	TRBJ2-4	19	CASSGPREDSGLAKNIQYF	TGTGCCAGCAGTGGCCCTCGGGAAGATAGCGGCCTAGCCAAAAACATTCAGTACTTC
.	TRBD1	TRBV30	TRBJ1-1	13	CAWTTGPNTEAFF	TGTGCCTGGACGACAGGGCCGAACACTGAAGCTTTCTTT
.	TRBD2	TRBV4-1	TRBJ2-1	17	CASSPRSAGVAYNEQFF	TGCGCCAGCAGCCCCCGTTCGGCGGGAGTAGCCTACAATGAGCAGTTCTTC
.	TRBD1	TRBV6-5	TRBJ2-7	16	CASSFHPGTGSYEQYF	TGTGCCAGCAGTTTCCACCCCGGGACAGGGTCCTACGAGCAGTACTTC
.	TRBD1	TRBV30	TRBJ1-1	13	CAWTGQGLAEAFF	TGTGCCTGGACCGGACAGGGGCTTGCTGAAGCTTTCTTT
.	.	TRBV25-1	TRBJ1-5	15	CASSEFLGDDQPQHF	TGTGCCAGCAGTGAATTTCTAGGGGACGATCAGCCCCAGCATTTT
.	.	TRBV28	TRBJ2-3	23	CASSHPGRPERGLRPAAEDTQYF	TGTGCCAGCAGTCATCCGGGACGGCCGGAGAGGGGTTTACGTCCTGCTGCTGAAGATACGCAGTATTTT
.	.	TRBV7-2	TRBJ1-3	15	CASSRGGEEGNTIYF	TGTGCCAGCAGCCGAGGCGGGGAAGAAGGAAACACCATATATTTT
few	TRBD2	TRBV15	TRBJ2-7	15	CATSSGLVVPYEQYF	TGTGCCACCAGCAGCGGACTAGTGGTCCCCTACGAGCAGTACTTC
few	.	TRBV28	TRBJ2-2	13	CASSSRGPGELFF	TGTGCCAGCAGTTCCAGGGGTCCCGGGGAGCTGTTTTTT
.	.	TRBV25-1	TRBJ2-7	13	CASSDLGTYEQYF	TGTGCCAGCAGTGACTTGGGTACCTACGAGCAGTACTTC
.	.	TRBV4-1	TRBJ2-7	18	CASSQVVGGTFSSYEQYF	TGCGCCAGCAGCCAAGTGGTTGGGGGGACTTTCAGCTCCTACGAGCAGTACTTC
.	.	TRBV3-1	TRBJ1-4	17	CASSPGQLRRANEKLFF	TGTGCCAGCAGCCCCGGACAGTTAAGGAGGGCTAATGAAAAACTGTTTTTT
.	.	TRBV12-3/TRBV12-4	TRBJ2-5	16	CASSLWGIGYQETQYF	TGTGCCAGCAGTTTATGGGGAATTGGGTACCAAGAGACCCAGTACTTC
once	.	TRBV7-9	TRBJ2-1	15	CASSPRDREDNEQFF	TGTGCCAGCAGCCCCCGGGACCGAGAAGACAATGAGCAGTTCTTC
.	.	TRBV3-1	TRBJ2-7	16	CASSRGPGRGLGEQYF	TGTGCCAGCAGCCGAGGTCCTGGACGGGGGCTGGGTGAGCAGTACTTC
.	TRBD2	TRBV2	TRBJ2-1	17	CASSADKLAGEYNEQFF	TGTGCCAGCAGTGCCGACAAACTAGCGGGAGAGTACAATGAGCAGTTCTTC
.	.	TRBV12-3/TRBV12-4	TRBJ1-5	16	CASSPDGLDSNQPQHF	TGTGCCAGCAGTCCGGACGGATTAGATAGCAATCAGCCCCAGCATTTT
.	.	TRBV19	TRBJ2-1	12	CASTGTWDEQFF	TGTGCCAGTACTGGGACTTGGGATGAGCAGTTCTTC
.	TRBD2	TRBV30	TRBJ2-1	15	CAWSESGGAYNEQFF	TGTGCCTGGAGCGAAAGCGGGGGGGCCTACAATGAGCAGTTCTTC
.	.	TRBV25-1	TRBJ1-3	18	CASSEYGEGHHSGNTIYF	TGTGCCAGCAGTGAATATGGAGAGGGACACCACTCTGGAAACACCATATATTTT
.	.	TRBV12-3/TRBV12-4	TRBJ1-6	16	CASTPWGEGNNSPLHF	TGTGCCAGCACCCCCTGGGGGGAGGGAAATAATTCACCCCTCCACTTT
.	TRBD2	TRBV27	TRBJ2-7	15	CASSWTSGATYEQYF	TGTGCCAGCAGTTGGACTAGCGGGGCGACCTACGAGCAGTACTTC
.	.	TRBV2	TRBJ2-7	15	CASTNPDRYSYEQYF	TGTGCCAGCACAAATCCCGACAGATACTCCTACGAGCAGTACTTC
.	.	TRBV29-1	TRBJ2-5	16	CSGRDPANSLQETQYF	TGCAGCGGCCGGGACCCAGCTAACTCCCTCCAAGAGACCCAGTACTTC
few	.	TRBV2	TRBJ2-7	10	CASRGTMEYF	TGTGCCAGCAGGGGGACCATGGAGTACTTC
once	.	TRBV12-3/TRBV12-4	TRBJ2-3	15	CASRLQGDYTDTQYF	TGTGCCAGCAGGCTACAGGGGGACTACACAGATACGCAGTATTTT
once	TRBD1	TRBV13	TRBJ2-7	15	CASSPRRQGTYEQYF	TGTGCCAGCAGCCCTCGCCGACAGGGGACCTACGAGCAGTACTTC
.	.	TRBV7-9	TRBJ1-1	17	CASSTNKPGPRNTEAFF	TGTGCCAGCAGCACAAACAAACCGGGACCCCGGAACACTGAAGCTTTCTTT
.	TRBD1	TRBV30	TRBJ2-7	13	CAWGQGAGYEQYF	TGTGCCTGGGGACAGGGGGCTGGCTACGAGCAGTACTTC
.	.	TRBV9	TRBJ2-7	14	CASSVDIMVSEQYF	TGTGCCAGCAGCGTCGACATCATGGTCTCCGAGCAGTACTTC
few	TRBD1	TRBV6-1	TRBJ2-7	18	CASSSGTGALRKSYEQYF	TGTGCCAGCAGCTCCGGGACAGGGGCTCTAAGGAAGTCCTACGAGCAGTACTTC
few	TRBD1	TRBV3-1	TRBJ2-7	14	CASSQEGQAYEQYF	TGTGCCAGCAGCCAAGAGGGACAGGCCTACGAGCAGTACTTC
.	.	TRBV28	TRBJ2-1	11	CASSLIEEQFF	TGTGCCAGCAGTTTAATTGAAGAGCAGTTCTTC
few	TRBD1	TRBV27	TRBJ1-2	13	CASSETGGNGYTF	TGTGCCAGCAGTGAAACAGGGGGCAATGGCTACACCTTC
.	.	TRBV2	TRBJ1-2	13	CASISGNRHGYTF	TGTGCCAGCATCTCGGGGAACCGGCATGGCTACACCTTC
.	.	TRBV5-1	TRBJ1-1	12	CASSLGAAEAFF	TGCGCCAGCAGCTTGGGGGCCGCTGAAGCTTTCTTT
.	.	TRBV2	TRBJ2-3	14	CASSDTTSTDTQYF	TGTGCCAGCAGTGATACCACTAGCACAGATACGCAGTATTTT
few	TRBD1	TRBV27	TRBJ1-5	14	CASRTGTGPGPQHF	TGTGCCAGCAGGACGGGGACAGGCCCAGGACCCCAGCATTTT
.	TRBD2	TRBV3-1	TRBJ2-7	16	CASSLVAGTSRYEQYF	TGTGCCAGCAGCCTGGTAGCCGGGACTAGTCGCTACGAGCAGTACTTC